This is a list of T cell receptor beta chains from one sample in a study of cytomegalovirus exposure and HLA in healthy donors. Measured with immunoSEQ multiplex PCR; TCRdb has only the in-frame clones, and not every one. The sample records about 150,000 clones, about 80% being singletons. Specimen: PBMCs. The origin of the receptors is a middle-aged woman in good health and CMV-seronegative. The CDR3 runs from the conserved cysteine through the conserved F or W. A D gene is named only where the DNA matches it firmly. For some rows the clone size is stated as once, few or many, or as a class when expanded; others skip it.

clone_size d_call j_call v_call cdr3_nt cdr3_aa
few NA TRBJ1-2 TRBV13 TGTGCCAGCAGCTTAGTAGGGGCCCCCTCTAACTATGGCTACACCTTC CASSLVGAPSNYGYTF
NA NA TRBJ1-1 TRBV6-5 TGTGCCAGCAGTTCAACAGGTACCACTGAAGCTTTCTTT CASSSTGTTEAFF
NA NA TRBJ2-6 TRBV11-2 TGTGCCAGCAGGGACAACTCTGGGGCCAACGTCCTGACTTTC CASRDNSGANVLTF
NA TRBD1 TRBJ2-3 TRBV13 TGTGCCAGCAGCTCACTCCGACAGGGAAAAACGCAGTATTTT CASSSLRQGKTQYF
NA TRBD2 TRBJ2-1 TRBV2 TGTGCCAGCAGTCGGGAGGCAAACAATGAGCAGTTCTTC CASSREANNEQFF
NA TRBD1 TRBJ1-5 TRBV27 TGTGCCAGCAGTTCAGACAGGGTCTCGGAGCCCCAGCATTTT CASSSDRVSEPQHF
NA TRBD2 TRBJ2-7 TRBV27 TGTGCCAGCAGTTTATCAAGCGGGAGGGCTTACGAGCAGTACTTC CASSLSSGRAYEQYF
few NA TRBJ2-3 TRBV4-1 TGCGCCAGCAGCCAAGGATTAACGCGGGTGGACACAGATACGCAGTATTTT CASSQGLTRVDTDTQYF
NA TRBD1 TRBJ2-7 TRBV7-9 TGTGCCAGCAGCCCGAGGACAGGGGGTAACGAGCAGTACTTC CASSPRTGGNEQYF
once TRBD1 TRBJ2-7 TRBV27 TGTGCCAGCCGGGGGACAGGGCGATCCTACGAGCAGTACTTC CASRGTGRSYEQYF
NA NA TRBJ1-1 TRBV7-8 TGTGCCAGCAGCTTGGGGGCGGGTCGGCCGAACACTGAAGCTTTCTTT CASSLGAGRPNTEAFF
NA NA TRBJ2-6 TRBV28 TGTGCCAGCAGCCTGGGCTTACCGGGGGCCAACGTCCTGACTTTC CASSLGLPGANVLTF
few NA TRBJ2-1 TRBV9 TGTGCCAGCAGCGTGACTTCCCGAGACTACAATGAGCAGTTCTTC CASSVTSRDYNEQFF
NA TRBD2 TRBJ2-1 TRBV4-2 TGTGCCAGCAGCCAAGATGGGACTAGCACATATGAGCAGTTCTTC CASSQDGTSTYEQFF
NA NA TRBJ2-1 TRBV6-1 TGTGCCAGCAGTGTGGGGGGAGCCTACAATGAGCAGTTCTTC CASSVGGAYNEQFF
NA NA TRBJ2-1 TRBV19 TGTGCCAGTAGTAGAAGGCTAGCCAACAATGAGCAGTTCTTC CASSRRLANNEQFF
once NA TRBJ2-3 TRBV11-2 TGTGCCAGCAGTCATCTAGCGAGCACAGATACGCAGTATTTT CASSHLASTDTQYF
NA NA TRBJ2-7 TRBV14 TGTGCCAGCAGCCAAGTTGGTGCCGGGGGGCAGTACTTC CASSQVGAGGQYF
once NA TRBJ1-5 TRBV7-2 TGTGCCAGTAGACTAAGGGCGGTGACCAATCAGCCCCAGCATTTT CASRLRAVTNQPQHF
NA NA TRBJ2-3 TRBV7-3 TGTGCCAGCAGCTTCGGGACTGGAGGGGATACGCAGTATTTT CASSFGTGGDTQYF
NA NA TRBJ2-3 TRBV9 TGTGCCAGCAGCGTAGGAGGCCACACAGATACGCAGTATTTT CASSVGGHTDTQYF
NA NA TRBJ1-5 TRBV5-6 TGTGCCAGCAGAAAAGGGGTCAATCAGCCCCAGCATTTT CASRKGVNQPQHF
NA NA TRBJ2-7 TRBV5-5 TGTGCCAGCAGCTTGGCGGGTGGTGGCCACTACGAGCAGTACTTC CASSLAGGGHYEQYF
NA TRBD1 TRBJ2-6 TRBV7-3 TGTGCCAGCAGCCCACCCCAGGGGGCTGGGGCCAACGTCCTGACTTTC CASSPPQGAGANVLTF
NA NA TRBJ2-5 TRBV14 TGTGCCAGCAGCCACGGGGAGACCCAGTACTTC CASSHGETQYF
NA TRBD1 TRBJ2-7 TRBV27 TGTGCCAGCAGTTTAGGGACAGGGGTTGGCTACGAGCAGTACTTC CASSLGTGVGYEQYF
NA TRBD2 TRBJ2-7 TRBV4-2 TGTGCCAGCAGCCAAGATTGGGCTAGCGGGGCCAACTCCTACGAGCAGTACTTC CASSQDWASGANSYEQYF
once NA TRBJ2-7 TRBV4-1 TGCGCCAGCAGCCACTTGAGCGGAACTTCAGCCTACGAGCAGTACTTC CASSHLSGTSAYEQYF
NA TRBD1 TRBJ1-3 TRBV11-3 TGTGCCAGCAGCCGGACAGGGGGCAGATTAGTTTCCGGAAACACCATATATTTT CASSRTGGRLVSGNTIYF
NA NA TRBJ1-5 TRBV19 TGTGCCAGTAGTAGGCAGGGTAATAGCAATCAGCCCCAGCATTTT CASSRQGNSNQPQHF
NA NA TRBJ1-2 TRBV6-6 TGTGCCAGCACCCCCACAGGGTCTTACTATGGCTACACCTTC CASTPTGSYYGYTF
NA NA TRBJ1-1 TRBV19 TGTGCCAGTAGTATTTACAGGGAGGGGACTGAAGCTTTCTTT CASSIYREGTEAFF
once NA TRBJ1-1 TRBV19 TGTGCCAGTAATCTGGGGGGACGTTCGGGGGAAGCTTTCTTT CASNLGGRSGEAFF
NA TRBD2 TRBJ2-7 TRBV27 TGTGCCAGCAGTAGACTAGCCGCCAGTCCCGAGCAGTACTTC CASSRLAASPEQYF
once TRBD1 TRBJ1-2 TRBV6-1 TGTGCCAGCAGCACGGGACAGGGATATGGCTACACCTTC CASSTGQGYGYTF
NA NA TRBJ1-2 TRBV5-4 TGTGCCAGCAGCCCTGGGGACAAGAACTATGGCTACACCTTC CASSPGDKNYGYTF
NA TRBD1 TRBJ1-6 TRBV6-5 TGTGCCAGCAGTTACTCCGGGACAGGGGATTCACCCCTCCACTTT CASSYSGTGDSPLHF
NA TRBD1 TRBJ1-2 TRBV9 TGTGCCAGCTCCCCGGGACAGCCTTTTGGCTACACCTTC CASSPGQPFGYTF
NA TRBD2 TRBJ2-2 TRBV6-4 TGTGCCAGCAGTACTACTAGCGGGAGTACCGGGGAGCTGTTTTTT CASSTTSGSTGELFF
NA NA TRBJ1-3 TRBV5-1 TGCGCCAGCAGCTCGACGGGAGACGGAAACACCATATATTTT CASSSTGDGNTIYF
NA TRBD2 TRBJ2-3 TRBV19 TGTGCCAGTAGTATACTAGCGGGGGGCTCAGATACGCAGTATTTT CASSILAGGSDTQYF
NA NA TRBJ2-7 TRBV29-1 TGCAGCGTGAGGGCTACAGGGCCAGGCGAGCAGTACTTC CSVRATGPGEQYF
NA TRBD2 TRBJ2-1 TRBV7-9 TGTGCCAGCAGCTTAGTCGCGGGAGTCGTGAATGAGCAGTTCTTC CASSLVAGVVNEQFF
few NA TRBJ2-1 TRBV27 TGTGCCAGCGGTCGTTTAGCGGTAGACCAAAATGAGCAGTTCTTC CASGRLAVDQNEQFF
NA NA TRBJ2-1 TRBV7-9 TGTGCCAGCAGCATTGGGGGGGGCTTGAATGAGCAGTTCTTC CASSIGGGLNEQFF
NA TRBD1 TRBJ2-7 TRBV28 TGTGCCACCAGGACAGGGGTCGAGCAGTACTTC CATRTGVEQYF
NA NA TRBJ2-4 TRBV9 TGTGCCAGCAGCGCAGGACTCAGAAACAGTCAGTACTTC CASSAGLRNSQYF
few NA TRBJ2-2 TRBV6-1 TGTGCCAGCAGTTCCGGACAGTCCACCGGGGAGCTGTTTTTT CASSSGQSTGELFF
NA TRBD2 TRBJ2-3 TRBV27 TGTGCCAGCAGTTTATCTGCGGGAGTGGGGTTCACAGATACGCAGTATTTT CASSLSAGVGFTDTQYF
NA NA TRBJ1-2 TRBV25-1 TGTGCCAGCAGTGAAATAGGAACAGGGATGTTAGGGGGCTACACCTTC CASSEIGTGMLGGYTF
NA NA TRBJ2-3 TRBV7-2 TGTGCCAGCACCGAAGGGGGGGATAGCACAGATACGCAGTATTTT CASTEGGDSTDTQYF
NA TRBD2 TRBJ2-7 TRBV7-2 TGTGCCAGCAGCTTAGATGGACTAGCGGGAGGGACCTACGAGCAGTACTTC CASSLDGLAGGTYEQYF
NA NA TRBJ2-7 TRBV4-2 TGTGCCAGCAGCCAAGCGGGGGCCTACGAGCAGTACTTC CASSQAGAYEQYF
NA NA TRBJ2-3 TRBV28 TGTGCCAGCAGGCCTGGGAGCTCAGATACGCAGTATTTT CASRPGSSDTQYF
NA NA TRBJ2-7 TRBV6-5 TGTGCCAGCTCCGTCCAGGGGGGATATTACGAGCAGTACTTC CASSVQGGYYEQYF
NA NA TRBJ1-1 TRBV4-2 TGTGCCAGCAGCCTAGACAGGAACACTGAAGCTTTCTTT CASSLDRNTEAFF
NA TRBD2 TRBJ2-1 TRBV7-6 TGTGCCAGCAGCCCCCTCTCCAGCGGGGTTGCCAATGAGCAGTTCTTC CASSPLSSGVANEQFF
NA NA TRBJ2-1 TRBV10-3 TGTGCCATCAGTGAGGTCCAGAATGAGCAGTTCTTC CAISEVQNEQFF